The rows below give T cell receptor beta chains drawn from one sample of a study of blood T cells in healthy people across ages. TCRdb reanalysed the 5' RACE reads using MiXCR and keeps one entry per CDR3 protein. Among about 1.6 million distinct CDR3 sequences listed, about 35% were seen once. Material: blood. These receptors were taken from a young woman in good health. Both conserved end residues are part of each CDR3. The order of the fields is V gene, D gene, clone size, J gene, CDR3 DNA, CDR3 protein. The D gene is left open where the match is weak. Clone size is given for some rows only: seen once, a few or many times, or a class if the clone is expanded.

V: TRBV27; D: NA; size: once; J: TRBJ2-7; DNA: TGTGCCAGCAGTCCATATTTGGGACAGTCCGGGGGCGAGCAGTACTTC; CDR3: CASSPYLGQSGGEQYF
V: TRBV3-1; D: NA; size: NA; J: TRBJ2-7; DNA: TGTGCCAGCAGCCAAGGGTTGTCAGGCTACGAGCAGTACTTC; CDR3: CASSQGLSGYEQYF
V: TRBV10-1; D: TRBD2; size: few; J: TRBJ2-5; DNA: TGCGCCAGCAGCCCCTGGCGGGGGTCCGAGGAGACCCAGTACTTC; CDR3: CASSPWRGSEETQYF
V: TRBV24-1; D: TRBD2; size: few; J: TRBJ2-1; DNA: TGTGCCACCAGTGATCAGCCTAGCGGCAGCCACCCAAACAATGAGCAGTTCTTC; CDR3: CATSDQPSGSHPNNEQFF
V: TRBV12-3/TRBV12-4; D: NA; size: few; J: TRBJ2-7; DNA: TGTGCCAGCAGTTTAGAGGACGCGCCGTACTACGAGCAGTACTTC; CDR3: CASSLEDAPYYEQYF
V: TRBV3-1; D: NA; size: few; J: TRBJ2-5; DNA: TGTGCCAGCAGCCAAGGACAGGCGCTTCAGTACTTC; CDR3: CASSQGQALQYF
V: TRBV27; D: TRBD2; size: few; J: TRBJ2-5; DNA: TGTGCCAGCAGTGGGACAGGAGGACTAGCGGGCCCAGTGGAGTACTTC; CDR3: CASSGTGGLAGPVEYF
V: TRBV4-1; D: NA; size: many; J: TRBJ2-1; DNA: TGCGCCAGCAGCCAAGATGGGCAGGGAAGGAATGAGCAGTTCTTC; CDR3: CASSQDGQGRNEQFF
V: TRBV4-1; D: NA; size: NA; J: TRBJ2-5; DNA: TGCGCCAGCAGCCGCCTAGGAGCGCCGAAGCTTCAAGAGACCCAGTACTTC; CDR3: CASSRLGAPKLQETQYF
V: TRBV6-1; D: TRBD1; size: NA; J: TRBJ2-2; DNA: TGTGCCAGCAGTGGTCACAGGGGGGTCGGGGAGCTGTTTTTT; CDR3: CASSGHRGVGELFF
V: TRBV9; D: NA; size: NA; J: TRBJ1-5; DNA: TGTGCCAGCCGCCCAGGGGAAAGGCAGCCCCAGCATTTT; CDR3: CASRPGERQPQHF
V: TRBV10-1; D: NA; size: NA; J: TRBJ2-7; DNA: TGCGCCAGCAGTGATAGCGTAGCCCGCTACAAGCAGTACTTC; CDR3: CASSDSVARYKQYF
V: TRBV7-9; D: TRBD2; size: NA; J: TRBJ2-7; DNA: TGTGCCAGCAGCTCCCAGGGAGCGGGAGTCGAGCAGTACTTC; CDR3: CASSSQGAGVEQYF
V: TRBV5-1; D: TRBD1; size: NA; J: TRBJ2-1; DNA: TGCGCCAGCAGCTTAAAGACAGGGGCTATGGATGAGCAGTTCTTC; CDR3: CASSLKTGAMDEQFF
V: TRBV27; D: NA; size: few; J: TRBJ2-7; DNA: TGTGCCAGCACTTTCGGTGCGGGGTACGAGCAGTACTTC; CDR3: CASTFGAGYEQYF
V: TRBV28; D: TRBD1; size: few; J: TRBJ1-2; DNA: TGTGCCAGCAGGAGACTGGCCCTCGGACAGGCGGCCTATGGCTACACCTTC; CDR3: CASRRLALGQAAYGYTF
V: TRBV7-3; D: NA; size: NA; J: TRBJ2-5; DNA: TGTGCCAGCAGCAAGGACAGCCTCCAAGAGACCCAGTACTTC; CDR3: CASSKDSLQETQYF
V: TRBV9; D: TRBD1; size: NA; J: TRBJ2-3; DNA: TGTGCCAGCAGCCTCTCAGGGGGAAGCACGCAGTATTTT; CDR3: CASSLSGGSTQYF
V: TRBV12-3/TRBV12-4; D: TRBD1; size: few; J: TRBJ1-6; DNA: TGTGCCAGCAGGGGTCGGACAGGGAGTTTAAATTCACCCCTCCACTTT; CDR3: CASRGRTGSLNSPLHF